Each of the 14 T cell receptor beta chains below was sequenced from the same sample in a study of shared clonotypes between healthy human individuals. Naive CD8 cells were CD45RO-negative, positively selected for CCR7, excluding terminally differentiated effector memory CD45RA+ cells. Data came from immunoSEQ multiplex PCR; TCRdb stores just in-frame clones and leaves some out. In the table there are around 2,100,000 clones, about 95% of which are singletons. The sequencing input was naive CD8+ T cells sorted from blood. The receptors stem from a man aged 18 to 29 in good health.

The chain couples TRBV7-2 to TRBJ2-7; TRBD2 aligns across 15 bases. The CDR3 totals 15 residues. V was clipped by 4 bases and J by 6 bases; unmatched bases: 4. The V gene's germline CDR1 is SGHTA and CDR2 FQGNSA. DNA of the CDR3: TGTGCCAGCAGCTCGTCGGGACTAGCGGGAGGCGAGCAGTACTTC. Residues: CASSSSGLAGGEQYF.

V gene TRBV9 combines with J gene TRBJ2-3; TRBD2 matches 10 bases. The J segment lost 3 bases and the V segment lost 0 bases, leaving 4 bases of the junction unmatched. This CDR3 is 16 amino acids long. Germline CDR1 is SGDLS and CDR2 is YYNGEE. The CDR3 spells CASSVEGSGGTDTQYF. The CDR3 nucleotides read TGTGCCAGCAGCGTAGAAGGTAGCGGGGGGACAGATACGCAGTATTTT.

V and J are TRBV19 and TRBJ2-1; TRBD1 aligns across 9 bases. Per germline, CDR1 LNHDA and CDR2 SQIVND (reference sequence). CDR3 length: 15 residues. The trim removed 6 bases at V and 5 bases at J, leaving 8 bases unmatched. CDR3 region: CASSWDREVNNEQFF. In nucleotides, the CDR3 is TGTGCCAGTAGCTGGGACAGGGAGGTCAACAATGAGCAGTTCTTC.

The J gene is TRBJ2-7, the V gene TRBV4-1, with D unresolved. Germline lookup yields CDR1 MGHRA and CDR2 YSYEKL. Trimming pared 3 bases from V and 2 bases from J, leaving 11 bases between. This CDR3 comprises 14 residues. The CDR3 here is CASSQPTRTYEQYF. The CDR3 region has the DNA TGCGCCAGCAGCCAGCCGACTCGTACCTACGAGCAGTACTTC.

A note on this clone: Within the sample, other DNA sequences also encode this same CDR3. The chain recombines TRBV7-9 with TRBJ2-1, with 9 bases aligning to TRBD2. CDR3 size: 16 residues. After removal of 5 bases from V and 7 bases from J, the junction contained 12 bases not matched to a gene. Germline CDR1 reads SEHNR; CDR2 reads FQNEAQ (reference sequence). The CDR3 loop is CASSPPAGGPGNEQFF. Written as DNA, the CDR3 is TGTGCCAGCAGCCCGCCTGCGGGGGGGCCGGGGAATGAGCAGTTCTTC.

The V call is TRBV10-1, the J call TRBJ2-5, with D hard to call. The CDR3 covers 13 residues. V was shortened by 2 bases and J by 4 bases, with 8 bases between the two germline ends. Germline V gene data show CDR1 as WNHNN and CDR2 as SYGVQD (reference sequence). CDR3 nucleotide sequence: TGCGCCAGCAGTGAGGGAGCGAGAGAGACCCAGTACTTC. This codes for CASSEGARETQYF.

The genes are TRBV19 and TRBJ2-7; 8 nucleotides match TRBD2. V lost 2 bases to trimming and J lost 3 bases; unmatched junction nucleotides: 6. The V gene's germline CDR1 is LNHDA and CDR2 SQIVND (reference sequence). CDR3 length: 15 residues. CDR3 residues: CASSILYGRVYEQYF. CDR3 coding DNA: TGTGCCAGTAGTATACTCTACGGGAGGGTCTACGAGCAGTACTTC.

The J gene is TRBJ1-5, the V gene TRBV28, with D possibly TRBD1 on 6 matching bases. This CDR3 is built from 15 residues. The germline V gene has CDR1 MDHEN and CDR2 SYDVKM. Trimming took off 7 bases at V and 0 bases at J, with 13 bases between the two ends. In DNA form, the CDR3 reads TGTGCCAGCAATCACAGGGCTTATAGCAATCAGCCCCAGCATTTT. It codes for CASNHRAYSNQPQHF.

The chain is built from TRBV30 and TRBJ1-4; D gene ambiguous. V was trimmed by 0 bases and J by 4 bases, leaving 9 bases between them. The CDR3 consists of 14 residues. The germline gives CDR1 GTSNPN, CDR2 SVGIG (reference sequence). Written as DNA, the CDR3 is TGTGCCTGGAGTGTCGGGCAGAGTAATGAAAAACTGTTTTTT. This sequence encodes CAWSVGQSNEKLFF.

V is TRBV5-1 and J is TRBJ1-1, with no clear D. V shed 0 bases and J shed 1 base, with 7 bases lying between them. Germline V gene lookup returns CDR1 SGHRS and CDR2 YFSETQ. The CDR3 contains 14 residues. The CDR3 region has the DNA TGCGCCAGCAGCTTGGCCGGGGAGAACACTGAAGCTTTCTTT. Its translation: CASSLAGENTEAFF.

The CDR3 DNA reads as TGTGCCAGCAGCTTGACAGGGTGGGATTCACCCCTCCACTTT. Residues: CASSLTGWDSPLHF. The chain recombines TRBV7-9 with TRBJ1-6, with 7 bases identical to TRBD1. The CDR3 has 14 amino acids. V shed 3 bases and J 8 bases; nucleotides not matched to a gene: 4. Germline CDR1 reads SEHNR; CDR2 reads FQNEAQ (reference sequence).

This chain joins TRBV28 and TRBJ2-7; TRBD1 aligns across 9 bases. CDR1 MDHEN and CDR2 SYDVKM come from the germline V gene. With V trimmed by 6 bases and J by 3 bases, 9 bases remained unmatched. The CDR3 is made up of 15 amino acids. The CDR3 sequence is CASSSGQGKFYEQYF. In DNA form, the CDR3 reads TGTGCCAGCAGCTCGGGACAGGGAAAATTCTACGAGCAGTACTTC.

In this sample, this clone turned up a few times. The chain joins TRBV5-4 to TRBJ1-2; 7 nucleotides align to TRBD1. Germline CDR1 reads SGHNT; CDR2 reads YYREEE (reference sequence). This CDR3 has 14 residues. J gave up 3 bases and V 4 bases, and 6 bases lay outside the gene matches. CDR3: CASSGGQSDYGYTF. CDR3 DNA sequence: TGTGCCAGCAGCGGGGGACAGAGCGACTATGGCTACACCTTC. The variable domain in full, with the rest retrieved from reference TRBV5-4 and TRBJ1-2, is ETGVTQSPTHLIKTRGQQVTLRCSSQSGHNTVSWYQQALGQGPQFIFQYYREEENGRGNFPPRFSGLQFPNYSSELNVNALELDDSALYLCASSGGQSDYGYTFGSGTRLTVV.

This chain joins TRBV19 and TRBJ1-5, with D possibly matching TRBD1 (6 bases). Germline CDR1 and CDR2: LNHDA and SQIVND (reference sequence). V shed 10 bases and J shed 1 base, with 14 bases lying between them. CDR3 size: 14 residues. This CDR3 is CATNQGISNQPQHF. In DNA form, the CDR3 reads TGTGCCACTAACCAGGGGATAAGCAATCAGCCCCAGCATTTT.